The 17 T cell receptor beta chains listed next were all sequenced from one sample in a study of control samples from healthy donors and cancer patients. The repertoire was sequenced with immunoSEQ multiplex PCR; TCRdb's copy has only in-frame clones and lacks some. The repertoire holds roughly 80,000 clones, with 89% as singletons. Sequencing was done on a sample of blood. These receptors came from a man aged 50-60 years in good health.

The CDR3 DNA is TGTGCCATCAGTGACGAGGGCAGCCCGAGCTCTGGAAACACCATATATTTT. It encodes CAISDEGSPSSGNTIYF. The chain links TRBV10-3 to TRBJ1-3; D is unresolved. The V and J ends lost 3 bases and 0 bases respectively, with 15 bases between them. The CDR3 length is 17 residues. Per the germline V gene, CDR1 is ENHRY and CDR2 is SYGVKD.

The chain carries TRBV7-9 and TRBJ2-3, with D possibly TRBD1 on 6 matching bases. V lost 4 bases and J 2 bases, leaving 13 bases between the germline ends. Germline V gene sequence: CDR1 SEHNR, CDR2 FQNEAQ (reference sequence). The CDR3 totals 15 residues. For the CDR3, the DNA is TGTGCCAGCAGCTCTGAGGGGACACACACAGATACGCAGTATTTT. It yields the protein CASSSEGTHTDTQYF.

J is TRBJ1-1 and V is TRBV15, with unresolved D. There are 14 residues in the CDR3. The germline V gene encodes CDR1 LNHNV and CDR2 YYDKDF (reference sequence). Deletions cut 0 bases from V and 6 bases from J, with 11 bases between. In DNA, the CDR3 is TGTGCCACCAGCAGAGAGAGGGTTCTCTCTGAAGCTTTCTTT. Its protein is CATSRERVLSEAFF.

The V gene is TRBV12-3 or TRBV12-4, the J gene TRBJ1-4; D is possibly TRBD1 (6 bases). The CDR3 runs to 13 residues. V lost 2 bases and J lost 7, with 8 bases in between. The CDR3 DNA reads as TGTGCCAGCAGTTTAAACAGGGCTGAAAAACTGTTTTTT. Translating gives CASSLNRAEKLFF.

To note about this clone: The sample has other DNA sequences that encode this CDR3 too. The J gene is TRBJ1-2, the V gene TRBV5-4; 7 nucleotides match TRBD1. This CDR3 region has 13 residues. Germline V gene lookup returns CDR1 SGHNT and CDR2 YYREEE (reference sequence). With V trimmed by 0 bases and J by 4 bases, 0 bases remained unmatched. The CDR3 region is CASSLDRGYGYTF. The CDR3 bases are TGTGCCAGCAGCTTGGACAGGGGCTATGGCTACACCTTC. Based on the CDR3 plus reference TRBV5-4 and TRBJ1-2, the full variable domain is ETGVTQSPTHLIKTRGQQVTLRCSSQSGHNTVSWYQQALGQGPQFIFQYYREEENGRGNFPPRFSGLQFPNYSSELNVNALELDDSALYLCASSLDRGYGYTFGSGTRLTVV.

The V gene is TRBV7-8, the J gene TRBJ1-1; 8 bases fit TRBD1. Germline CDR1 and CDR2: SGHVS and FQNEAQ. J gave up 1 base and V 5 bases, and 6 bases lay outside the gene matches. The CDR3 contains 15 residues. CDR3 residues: CASSPAQGANTEAFF. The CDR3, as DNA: TGTGCCAGCAGCCCAGCTCAGGGGGCGAACACTGAAGCTTTCTTT.

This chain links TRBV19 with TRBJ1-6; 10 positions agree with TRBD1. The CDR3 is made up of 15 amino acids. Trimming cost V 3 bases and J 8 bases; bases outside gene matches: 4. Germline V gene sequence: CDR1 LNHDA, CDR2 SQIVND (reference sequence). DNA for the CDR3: TGTGCCAGTAGTATTGGAGGGACAGGGGATTCACCCCTCCACTTT. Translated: CASSIGGTGDSPLHF.

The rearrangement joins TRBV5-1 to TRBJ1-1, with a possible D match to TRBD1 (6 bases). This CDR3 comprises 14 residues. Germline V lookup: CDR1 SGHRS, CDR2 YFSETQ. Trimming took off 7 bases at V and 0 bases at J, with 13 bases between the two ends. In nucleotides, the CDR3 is TGCGCCAGCCACAGGGCACCCATGAACACTGAAGCTTTCTTT. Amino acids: CASHRAPMNTEAFF.

CDR3 region: CASSFSLNTEAFF. CDR3 DNA sequence: TGTGCCAGCAGTTTCTCACTGAACACTGAAGCTTTCTTT. The chain links TRBV12-3 or TRBV12-4 to TRBJ1-1; no clear D. The V end lost 3 bases, the J end lost 0 bases, and 5 bases lay between the germline ends. CDR3 length equals 13 residues.

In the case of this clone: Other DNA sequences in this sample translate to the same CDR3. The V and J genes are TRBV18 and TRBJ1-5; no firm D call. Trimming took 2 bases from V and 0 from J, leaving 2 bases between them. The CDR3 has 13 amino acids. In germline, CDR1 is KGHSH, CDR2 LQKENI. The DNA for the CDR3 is TGTGCCAGCTCACCAGCTAGCAATCAGCCCCAGCATTTT. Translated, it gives CASSPASNQPQHF.

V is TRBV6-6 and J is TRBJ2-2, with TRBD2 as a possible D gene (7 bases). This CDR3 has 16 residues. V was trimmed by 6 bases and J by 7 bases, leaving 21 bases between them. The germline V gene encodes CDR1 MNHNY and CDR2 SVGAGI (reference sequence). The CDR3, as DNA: TGTGCCAGCAGAGGCATATCCCGGGGGGCAGGCGGGGAGCTGTTTTTT. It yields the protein CASRGISRGAGGELFF.

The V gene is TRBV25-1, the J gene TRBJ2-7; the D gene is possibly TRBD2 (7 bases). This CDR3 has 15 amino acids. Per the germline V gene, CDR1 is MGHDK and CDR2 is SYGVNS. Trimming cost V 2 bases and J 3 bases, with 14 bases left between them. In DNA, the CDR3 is TGTGCCAGCAGTGAAGCGAGGGGGGGGGACTACGAGCAGTACTTC. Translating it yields CASSEARGGDYEQYF.

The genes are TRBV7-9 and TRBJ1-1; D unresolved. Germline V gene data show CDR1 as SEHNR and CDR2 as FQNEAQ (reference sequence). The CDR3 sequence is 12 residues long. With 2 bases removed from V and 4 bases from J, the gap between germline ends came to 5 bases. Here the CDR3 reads CASSLIFTEAFF. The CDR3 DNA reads TGTGCCAGCAGCTTAATTTTCACTGAAGCTTTCTTT.

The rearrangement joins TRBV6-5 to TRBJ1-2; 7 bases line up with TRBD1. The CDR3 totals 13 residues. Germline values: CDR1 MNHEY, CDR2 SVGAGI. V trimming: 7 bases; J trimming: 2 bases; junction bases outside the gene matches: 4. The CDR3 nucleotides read TGTGCCAGCACCCGGACAGGAAACTATGGCTACACCTTC. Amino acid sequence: CASTRTGNYGYTF.

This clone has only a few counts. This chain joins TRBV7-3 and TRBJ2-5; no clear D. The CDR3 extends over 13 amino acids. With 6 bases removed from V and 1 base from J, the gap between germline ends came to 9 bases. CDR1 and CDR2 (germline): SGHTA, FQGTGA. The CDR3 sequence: CASSRDPQETQYF. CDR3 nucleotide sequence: TGTGCCAGCAGTCGCGACCCCCAAGAGACCCAGTACTTC. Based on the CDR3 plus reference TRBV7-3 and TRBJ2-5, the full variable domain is GAGVSQTPSNKVTEKGKYVELRCDPISGHTALYWYRQSLGQGPEFLIYFQGTGAADDSGLPNDRFFAVRPEGSVSTLKIQRTERGDSAVYLCASSRDPQETQYFGPGTRLLVL.

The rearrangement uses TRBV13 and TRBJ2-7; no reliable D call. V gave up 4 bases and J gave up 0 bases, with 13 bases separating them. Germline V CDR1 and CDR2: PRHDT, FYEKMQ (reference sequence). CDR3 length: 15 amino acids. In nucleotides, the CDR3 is TGTGCCAGCAGCTCCTGGACCGAAAGCTCCTACGAGCAGTACTTC. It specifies CASSSWTESSYEQYF.

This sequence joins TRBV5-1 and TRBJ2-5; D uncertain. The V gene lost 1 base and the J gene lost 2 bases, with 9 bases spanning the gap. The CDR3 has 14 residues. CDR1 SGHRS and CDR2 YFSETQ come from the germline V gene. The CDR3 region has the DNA TGCGCCAGCAGCTTGAGGGCAGTACAAGAGACCCAGTACTTC. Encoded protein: CASSLRAVQETQYF.